Each of the 8 T cell receptor beta chains below was sequenced from the same sample in a study of blood T cell repertoires in COVID-19. Method: immunoSEQ multiplex PCR; TCRdb's copy keeps in-frame clones and lacks some. The sample lists 200,000 to 250,000 clones, about 86% seen once, with 1.5% in the top ten. The source material was peripheral blood. These TCRs come from a young man with active or convalescent COVID-19.

The CDR3 loop is CASPPRELQYF. CDR3 sequence (DNA): TGTGCCAGCCCTCCGCGGGAGCTCCAGTACTTC. The chain is built from TRBV6-4 and TRBJ2-5, with TRBD2 matching 7 bases. With 8 bases clipped from V and 10 bases from J, the junction kept 7 bases outside the gene matches. The CDR3 runs 11 residues. The germline gives CDR1 MRHNA, CDR2 SNTAGT.

This chain connects TRBV5-1 to TRBJ2-7; 12 nucleotides match TRBD1. This CDR3 has 15 residues. Trimming removed 3 bases from V and 4 bases from J; junction bases left unmatched: 5. CDR1 SGHRS and CDR2 YFSETQ come from the germline V gene. The CDR3 nucleotides are TGCGCCAGCAGCTCCGTGGGACAGGGGGCTTACGAGCAGTACTTC. This sequence encodes CASSSVGQGAYEQYF.

The gene calls are TRBV27 and TRBJ2-1; TRBD1 matches 7 bases. With V trimmed by 5 bases and J by 2 bases, 18 bases remained unmatched. CDR1 is MNHEY and CDR2 is SMNVEV in the germline V gene (reference sequence). The CDR3 contains 19 residues. CDR3 amino acids: CASSLLQTHGTATYNEQFF. CDR3 nucleotides: TGTGCCAGCAGTCTTCTTCAAACTCACGGGACAGCTACCTACAATGAGCAGTTCTTC.

The chain links TRBV5-1 to TRBJ2-5; 10 bases align to TRBD1. The J segment lost 9 bases and the V segment lost 4 bases, leaving 6 bases of the junction unmatched. CDR3 length: 13 residues. Germline CDR1 is SGHRS and CDR2 is YFSETQ. Written as DNA, the CDR3 is TGCGCCAGCAGCCTAGGGACAGGGGAGGCCCAGTACTTC. Translating gives CASSLGTGEAQYF.

The chain is built from TRBV4-1 and TRBJ1-1; TRBD1 aligns across 8 bases. The CDR3 covers 16 residues. Germline V CDR1 and CDR2: MGHRA, YSYEKL. V dropped 0 bases and J dropped 10; count of bases not matched to a gene: 13. The CDR3 nucleotides are TGCGCCAGCAGCCAAGAATCCCCTGGGACAGGTTGGCCAGCTTTCTTT. It specifies CASSQESPGTGWPAFF.

The J gene is TRBJ2-1, the V gene TRBV9, with 7 bases aligning to TRBD2. The V gene's germline CDR1 is SGDLS and CDR2 YYNGEE. The CDR3 is 15 amino acids. The junction had 7 bases not matched to a gene; V was cut back by 3 bases and J by 4 bases. DNA for the CDR3: TGTGCCAGCAGCGGAACCGGGACTACTTACAATGAGCAGTTCTTC. Amino acids: CASSGTGTTYNEQFF.

The CDR3 bases are TGTGCCAGCAGCCCAGGGAGGGCCCAGTACTTC. Translated, it gives CASSPGRAQYF. The rearrangement uses TRBV3-1 (or the pseudogene TRBV3-2) and TRBJ2-5, with 7 bases that match TRBD2. The CDR3 spans 11 residues. Per the germline V gene, CDR1 is LGHDT and CDR2 is YNNKEL (reference sequence). Trimming removed 4 bases from V and 9 bases from J; junction bases left unmatched: 2.

The rearrangement uses TRBV5-1 and TRBJ2-6, with D possibly matching TRBD1 (5 bases). Trimming took 2 bases from V and 0 from J, leaving 6 bases between them. This CDR3 has 15 amino acids. In germline, CDR1 is SGHRS, CDR2 YFSETQ. CDR3 DNA: TGCGCCAGCAGCTTCGACAGCTCTGGGGCCAACGTCCTGACTTTC. Translating it yields CASSFDSSGANVLTF.